This entry features one T cell receptor beta chain sequence. Its specificity is not known. The data are from a study of blood T cells in healthy people across ages. Across the study: Researchers report that template switching captured about one barcoded beta molecule per two T cells.

Primed by a sample-barcoded 5' primer and a J-beta primer mix, a second PCR proceeded for 7 to 11 cycles. The template-switch adaptor was a 5' adaptor with 12 random nucleotides. It tagged each cDNA molecule. Each CDR3 protein gets one entry after TCRdb re-called the 5' RACE reads with MiXCR. Of around 990,000 distinct CDR3 sequences in the sample, more than 30% were seen once. CDR3 length: 17 amino acids. Trimming pared 4 bases from V and 3 bases from J, leaving 21 bases between. Germline V gene data show CDR1 as MNHEY and CDR2 as SVGEGT. Study-wide results and limits: Diversity of TCR beta per million T cells declined in a roughly linear way with age. Researchers deemed the diversity estimates from one million T cells underestimates.

The sample consisted of blood. The chain uses TRBV6-2 or TRBV6-3 and TRBJ2-5; D unclear. This receptor was taken from a man aged 18-30 years in good health. CDR3 residues: CASSSDLATRIEETQYF. The CDR3 DNA sequence: TGTGCCAGCAGTTCCGATTTGGCCACGCGAATTGAAGAGACCCAGTACTTC.